This T cell receptor beta chain was observed in a study of blood T cell repertoires in COVID-19. Study in general: Italy, Spain and the United States were the sources of the convalescent and acute COVID-19 samples. From T cells, B-cell-depleted T cells, or PBMCs came the material, which was cDNA or gDNA.

J lost 4 bases, V lost 4 bases, and 15 bases had no gene match. CDR3 size: 18 residues. Germline V gene lookup returns CDR1 SGHRS and CDR2 YFSETQ. Original handling: It was from reference gene primer amplification that nucleated cell counts were estimated. Assay: immunoSEQ multiplex PCR; the TCRdb copy retains only in-frame clones and omits some. V and J calls and clone size are those listed in that table; D and trimming were worked out from the DNA. Of approximately 93,000 clones listed, around 88% are singletons. Sequenced: peripheral blood. The chain combines TRBV5-1 with TRBJ2-3; TRBD2 matches 10 bases. This TCR derives from a man aged 55-75 years with acute or convalescent COVID-19. DNA for the CDR3: TGCGCCAGCAGCCCGGCGGGGGTAGCGGGAGGAGATGCAGATACGCAGTATTTT. Its protein product is CASSPAGVAGGDADTQYF.